Listed below are T cell receptor beta chains from one sample, sequenced in a study of identical twins. TCRdb re-derived calls from the 5' RACE reads in MiXCR, one entry per CDR3 protein. The sample has more than 650,000 distinct CDR3 sequences, 6% to 6.5% seen once. The sequenced sample consisted of naive T cells sorted from blood. The receptor set was obtained from a man aged 18 to 30 in good health. Both conserved end residues are part of each CDR3. The D gene is left open where the match is weak. Clone size is stated in some rows and not others, as once, few, many or a class when expanded.

CDR3 DNA	CDR3 protein	J gene	V gene	clone size	D gene
TGCAGTGCTAGCGCCACGGGATCCGGACCTGGACAGCCCCAGCATTTT	CSASATGSGPGQPQHF	TRBJ1-5	TRBV20-1	few	-
TGCGCCAGCAGGACAGGGGGCATGGAGACCCAGTACTTC	CASRTGGMETQYF	TRBJ2-5	TRBV5-1	many	TRBD1
TGTGCCAGCGCCATAGGAGCATTCTCTGGAAACACCATATATTTT	CASAIGAFSGNTIYF	TRBJ1-3	TRBV12-3/TRBV12-4	many	-
TGTGCCAGCTCACCTGGGACCGCGGAGGAGCAGTACTTC	CASSPGTAEEQYF	TRBJ2-7	TRBV18	few	-
TGCAGTGCTAGAATAGGGACAGGGGGACTAGCGGCCGATGTCAAAAACATTCAGTACTTC	CSARIGTGGLAADVKNIQYF	TRBJ2-4	TRBV20-1	few	-
TGTGCCAGCAGCCGCGGGGGACTAGCGGGAGGGCCAGAGGAGCAGTTCTTC	CASSRGGLAGGPEEQFF	TRBJ2-1	TRBV6-2/TRBV6-3	few	TRBD2
TGCGCCAGCAGCTTGGTGGGGGAAGCTTACACAGATACGCAGTATTTT	CASSLVGEAYTDTQYF	TRBJ2-3	TRBV5-1	many	-
TGTGCCAGCAGTGAACCTAGCGGGAGCTCCTACAATGAGCAGTTCTTC	CASSEPSGSSYNEQFF	TRBJ2-1	TRBV2	few	TRBD2
TGCGCCAGCAGCGACGGTGGGGTATGGGTCGCTGGGGCCAACGTCCTGACTTTC	CASSDGGVWVAGANVLTF	TRBJ2-6	TRBV5-1	-	-
TGTGCCAGCAGCCAATATGTCACCCCTGAGCAGTTCTTC	CASSQYVTPEQFF	TRBJ2-1	TRBV7-9	many	-
TGTGCCAGCATAAAGACCGGCGGGAGGGCCACAGATACGCAGTATTTT	CASIKTGGRATDTQYF	TRBJ2-3	TRBV7-9	few	TRBD2
TGTGCCAGCAGTTTAAGGCTATCAGGGGATGAATACGAGCAGTACTTC	CASSLRLSGDEYEQYF	TRBJ2-7	TRBV12-3/TRBV12-4	many	-
TGCAGCGTTGAACCCGGCGGCGGGATTAACCCAGATACGCAGTATTTT	CSVEPGGGINPDTQYF	TRBJ2-3	TRBV29-1	many	-
TGTGCCAGCAGCAAACAGGGGGCTAACAATTCACCCCTCCACTTT	CASSKQGANNSPLHF	TRBJ1-6	TRBV7-6	few	TRBD1
TGTGCCAGCAGTGCAGGGGGGAATACAGGTACGCAGTATTTT	CASSAGGNTGTQYF	TRBJ2-3	TRBV27	many	-
TGTGCCAGCAGCCAAGTAGTCGCGGGAGGGGCTGATACGCAGTATTTT	CASSQVVAGGADTQYF	TRBJ2-3	TRBV4-2	many	TRBD2
TGCAGTGCTACAGGGACAGGGGCACGGGAGCAGTACTTC	CSATGTGAREQYF	TRBJ2-7	TRBV20-1	many	TRBD1
TGTGCCATCAGTCGGGGACAGGGGTTGAATCAGCCCCAGCATTTT	CAISRGQGLNQPQHF	TRBJ1-5	TRBV10-3	few	TRBD1
TGCGCCAGCAGCCAAGGGGGGCCGGGACAGGGAGCCTACGAGCAGTACTTC	CASSQGGPGQGAYEQYF	TRBJ2-7	TRBV4-3	many	TRBD1
TGTGCCAGCAGTTCCGGACAGGGCTCCTACGAGCAGTACTTC	CASSSGQGSYEQYF	TRBJ2-7	TRBV12-3/TRBV12-4	many	TRBD1
TGTGCCAGCAGCCCAGGTCTAGCGGGAGTCGAGAATGAGCAGTTCTTC	CASSPGLAGVENEQFF	TRBJ2-1	TRBV7-2	many	TRBD2
TGTGCCGCAGGGGGACGGGCGAGTCATACAGATACGCAGTATTTT	CAAGGRASHTDTQYF	TRBJ2-3	TRBV11-2	many	TRBD1
TGTGCCAGCAGTTTGGTTCCGGCACCGTCTGGAAACACCATATATTTT	CASSLVPAPSGNTIYF	TRBJ1-3	TRBV12-3/TRBV12-4	many	-
TGTGCCACCAGTGAACGAGACCGGGACAGGGGCACAGATACGCAGTATTTT	CATSERDRDRGTDTQYF	TRBJ2-3	TRBV24-1	-	TRBD1
TGCGCCAGCAGCTCAATCCCCGGGCCAGGAAACACCATATATTTT	CASSSIPGPGNTIYF	TRBJ1-3	TRBV5-1	few	-
TGTGCCAGCAGTTTAAGTGCGGCAGTAAGGATCACAGATACGCAGTATTTT	CASSLSAAVRITDTQYF	TRBJ2-3	TRBV27	few	-
TGCGCCAGCAGCCAAATCCTCGGCGACTCGAGAAACATTCAGTACTTC	CASSQILGDSRNIQYF	TRBJ2-4	TRBV4-3	many	-
TGTGCCAGCAGCTTGATTCTCGCGGCCTACAATGAGCAGTTCTTC	CASSLILAAYNEQFF	TRBJ2-1	TRBV7-9	many	-
TGTGCCAGCAGCTCCCCAGACAGGGAAAATCAGCCCCAGCATTTT	CASSSPDRENQPQHF	TRBJ1-5	TRBV7-8	many	TRBD1
TGTGCCAGCAGCTTAATGCCCTCCTCTAGCACAGATACGCAGTATTTT	CASSLMPSSSTDTQYF	TRBJ2-3	TRBV11-2	-	-
TGCAGCGTTGCCAGACTAGCGTCCTACAATGAGCAGTTCTTC	CSVARLASYNEQFF	TRBJ2-1	TRBV29-1	many	TRBD2
TGTGCCAGCAGCTTAGGGTCTAGCGGGAGAAAGGCGGGTGAGCAGTTCTTC	CASSLGSSGRKAGEQFF	TRBJ2-1	TRBV7-9	few	TRBD2
TGTGCCAGCAGTGACCCTAGCGCCGAAGATACGCAGTATTTT	CASSDPSAEDTQYF	TRBJ2-3	TRBV2	few	-
TGCAGTGCTAGAGATCTGGGACAGGGAGAAAACATTCAGTACTTC	CSARDLGQGENIQYF	TRBJ2-4	TRBV20-1	many	TRBD1
TGCGCCAGCAGCTCCGGACTAGCGGGACCGCAAGAGACCCAGTACTTC	CASSSGLAGPQETQYF	TRBJ2-5	TRBV5-1	many	TRBD2
TGTGCCAGCAGTTATTCGACTAGCGGGAGGGGCACAGATACGCAGTATTTT	CASSYSTSGRGTDTQYF	TRBJ2-3	TRBV6-5	many	TRBD2
TGTGCCACCAGTGACCCAGGTGTTCAAGAGACCCAGTACTTC	CATSDPGVQETQYF	TRBJ2-5	TRBV24-1	-	-
TGTGCCAGCAGCTTAGGAGTTGCTGAGCAGTTCTTC	CASSLGVAEQFF	TRBJ2-1	TRBV7-6	many	-
TGTGCCAGCAGGTTGGGCAGGCTGAACACTGAAGCTTTCTTT	CASRLGRLNTEAFF	TRBJ1-1	TRBV6-1	many	-
TGTGCCAGCAGTTTGGGGGGGACTAGCCTAGAGACCCAGTACTTC	CASSLGGTSLETQYF	TRBJ2-5	TRBV6-5	-	TRBD2